These 2 T cell receptor beta chains came from one sample sequenced in a study of regulatory T cells in long-lasting Graves disease listed by TCRdb under 2021. Library generation was performed with multiplex PCR. TCRdb lists the instrument as Illumina HiSeq 4000. TCR beta libraries were built with iRepertoire HTBI primers and Arm-PCR amplification of CDR3 regions. TCRdb reprocessed the public reads (quality trimming at Q25 with fastp, clone calling with MiXCR) and kept in-frame beta chains. Every distinct CDR3 protein forms one entry, paired with its most common genes and DNA. For this sample there are a few hundred thousand distinct CDR3 sequences; about 17% appear just once. The ten largest clones capture 20% to 25% of the sample. The sample's time point label, in plain terms: newly diagnosed GD, antithyroid drugs for less than 3 months. RNA was extracted from PBMCs in TRIzol for both TCR sequencing and RNA sequencing.

These data were also filed under a second study, of T cells in Graves' hyperthyroidism and ophthalmopathy.

Sequenced material: peripheral blood mononuclear cells (PBMCs), taken at new diagnosis, from a patient treated with antithyroid drugs. The receptors derive from a young woman with Graves disease. Donor details come from another sample of the same person, matched by shared clones.

As concerns this clonotype: A read error may account for a junction end that differs from germline. This chain uses TRBV5-5 with TRBJ1-6; D gene uncertain. This CDR3 is 14 amino acids long. Germline loops: CDR1 SGHKS, CDR2 YYEKEE (reference sequence). The CDR3 loop is CASSLGQDDSALHF. CDR3 DNA: TGTGCCAGCAGCTTGGGGCAGGATGATTCAGCCCTCCACTTT.

This clonotype has ten or more counts. The V call is TRBV19, the J call TRBJ1-5; 7 positions agree with TRBD1. Germline V gene sequence: CDR1 LNHDA, CDR2 SQIVND (reference sequence). Trimming removed 6 bases from V and 4 bases from J; junction bases left unmatched: 9. The CDR3 extends over 15 amino acids. The CDR3 region is CASRGLGTENQPQHF. CDR3 nucleotide sequence: TGTGCCAGTAGAGGATTGGGGACAGAGAATCAGCCCCAGCATTTT.